The clone carrying this T cell receptor beta chain was counted between two and nine times. This record belongs to a study of T cells in Graves' hyperthyroidism and ophthalmopathy. The CDR3 runs to 15 residues. From germline, CDR1 is LNHDA and CDR2 SQIVND (reference sequence). Trimming stripped 5 bases from V and 2 bases from J, with 14 bases between. Amplification yielded TCR beta CDR3 regions, with RNA transcripts as the source. HTBI primers drove first-round RT-PCR of the TCR CDR3. TCRdb passed the multiplex PCR reads through MiXCR, listing each CDR3 protein once. This sample has around 560,000 distinct CDR3 sequences, with about a sixth found just once. The authors took PBMCs from 7.5 to 10 ml fresh peripheral blood.

The source is a woman aged 18-29 years with Graves' hyperthyroidism. V and J are TRBV19 and TRBJ2-3; D gene uncertain. Sample: blood. The CDR3 is CASSSNRDHTDTQYF. For the CDR3, the DNA is TGTGCCAGTAGTTCTAACAGAGACCACACAGATACGCAGTATTTT.